Below, one T cell receptor beta chain is given with its context. Its antigen is as yet unknown. The sample belongs to a study of Ad26.COV2.S vaccination and SARS-CoV-2 variants. About the study: Donor participated within the Ad26.COV2.S arm of the COV1001 trial. Study-level points and caveats: Vaccine recipients and placebo recipients showed similar non-spike TCR breadth. Higher spike-specific TCR breadth was found in vaccine recipients than in placebo recipients.

Libraries were prepared by immunoSEQ multiplex PCR; TCRdb keeps only in-frame clonotypes and omits some of them. The sample has about 350,000 clones; approximately 90% are singletons. Treatment defined: some 20 received Ad26.COV2.S at low or high dose, single or two shots; about 5 received placebo; per-sample allocation not given. At day 63 after the first vaccine or placebo injection, samples were drawn. The CDR3 length is 13 residues. J lost 5 bases, V lost 0 bases, and 0 bases had no gene match. Germline lookup yields CDR1 SGDLS and CDR2 YYNGEE. The chain has TRBV9 and TRBJ2-7, with 9 bases that match TRBD1. This material consisted of peripheral blood, taken in a trial of Ad26.COV2.S vaccine versus placebo. This TCR was recovered from a person between 18 and 65 years old who received the Ad26.COV2.S COVID-19 vaccine or a placebo. The CDR3 loop reads CASSVGTGDEQYF. As DNA, the CDR3 is TGTGCCAGCAGCGTAGGGACAGGGGACGAGCAGTACTTC.